Reported below is one T cell receptor (beta chain). The clone's antigen remains unknown. No base quality information exists; no much larger clone differs at one position. These data belong to a study of graft-versus-host responses after intestinal transplantation (dated by TCRdb to the early 2020s). Broadly, across the study: Multivisceral, liver-intestinal, or isolated intestinal transplants were received by the recipients. Every recipient was given anti-thymocyte globulin induction, then maintenance tacrolimus and steroids for roughly 3 years. After intestinal transplantation, graft-versus-host and host-versus-graft alloreactive T cell clones in the graft, circulation and bone marrow were tracked using bulk TCR-beta CDR3 sequencing. Samples from a few later patients were sequenced in-house on an Illumina MiSeq with MiXCR processing rather than by the commercial service. Donor T cell macrochimerism was defined as a peak of at least 4% donor T cells among recipient peripheral blood mononuclear cells. A cohort of under 30 intestinal transplant recipients, including one retransplant, was enrolled, and a few patients lacking pretransplant specimens were excluded. Alloreactive clones were identified by sequencing pre-transplant mixed lymphocyte reaction products and comparing these products with unstimulated pre-transplant donor and recipient T cells.

Broader findings and caveats from the paper: Patients with donor T cell macrochimerism had high GvH to HvG T cell clonal ratios in their allografts. Conclusions were limited by the relatively low number and heterogeneity of intestinal transplant patients. Early after transplant, peak levels of circulating GvH clones were found to be associated with declines in HvG clones. GvH clones were detected in recipient bone marrow, and some of these GvH clones were observed earlier in ileal mucosa or blood, consistent with an intestinal mucosal origin.

In the first month after transplant, blood samples were collected up to 4 times, and after that at least monthly when available. The receptor library was made with the immunoSEQ multiplex PCR assay. High-throughput TCR-beta CDR3 sequencing of genomic DNA from most patients was performed by Adaptive Biotechnologies. Turning to the authors' computational methods: TCR sequencing data were retrieved from Adaptive's ImmunoSEQ software for 15 to 20 patients, whereas a few other patients were processed with MiXCR and VDJtools. Because the origin of CDR3 nucleotide sequences shared between donor and recipient could not be assigned, those sequences were removed. To be classed as alloreactive, a clone needed at least 2-fold expansion over unstimulated cells and a minimum CFSE-low frequency of 0.002% (template counts) or 0.001% (read counts). Mappable clones were those detected in sequenced pre-transplant spleen, lymph node, or MLR CFSE-low populations of the donor or recipient. The cumulative frequency of alloreactive clones was calculated as a percentage of all sequences, weighted by copy number. TCRdb took this table from immuneACCESS and kept in-frame rearrangements with V and J called. Such tables lack part of the clones; where checked against another copy, unresolved V genes explain under half of the gap, and the rest is unexplained. V and J calls plus clone size are reproduced from that table; the DNA served to infer D and trimming. Within this sample are roughly 56,000 clones, with 91% of them counted one time only. The top ten hold roughly 2.6% of the sample.

The input for sequencing was PBMCs, taken around 120 days after intestinal transplantation. This sequence was found in a human patient who received an intestinal transplant, so some T cells may come from the graft donor.

The CDR3 region has the sequence CASSPLGGRFVDTQYF. The nucleotide sequence is given as TGTGCCAGCAGTCCGTTGGGAGGGCGTTTTGTAGATACGCAGTATTTT. Here the chain combines TRBV27 and TRBJ2-3, and 7 bases in between align with TRBD2. The germline V end is reduced by 5 bases and the J end by 5 bases; junction bases left unmatched: 13. According to the germline V gene (reference sequence), CDR1 reads MNHEY and CDR2 reads SMNVEV. The CDR3 sequence holds 16 residues, the cysteine and phenylalanine included. The read is trimmed to its CDR3 DNA, 48 bases read in frame from base 1.